The 16 T cell receptor beta chains below come from one sample, sequenced in a study of cytomegalovirus exposure and HLA in healthy donors. PCR primers comprised 60 Vbeta and 13 Jbeta primers. Produced via immunoSEQ multiplex PCR; TCRdb's table is partial and in-frame only. The table lists around 98,000 clones, roughly 73% of them singletons. Material: PBMCs. These receptor sequences come from a woman between 40 and 50 years old in good health and CMV-seronegative.

The chain has TRBV5-1 and TRBJ2-3, with a possible D match to TRBD1 (6 bases). With 0 bases removed from V and 4 bases from J, the gap between germline ends came to 12 bases. This CDR3 has 15 residues. CDR1 SGHRS and CDR2 YFSETQ come from the germline V gene. The CDR3 DNA is TGCGCCAGCAGCTTGGTTACAGGGACGGCAGATACGCAGTATTTT. Its translation: CASSLVTGTADTQYF. The variable domain in full, with the rest retrieved from reference TRBV5-1 and TRBJ2-3, is KAGVTQTPRYLIKTRGQQVTLSCSPISGHRSVSWYQQTPGQGLQFLFEYFSETQRNKGNFPGRFSGRQFSNSRSEMNVSTLELGDSALYLCASSLVTGTADTQYFGPGTRLTVL.

V is TRBV19 and J is TRBJ2-3; 14 positions agree with TRBD2. This CDR3 has 18 residues. Germline values: CDR1 LNHDA, CDR2 SQIVND (reference sequence). J gave up 2 bases and V 6 bases, and 10 bases lay outside the gene matches. The CDR3 DNA is TGTGCCAGTAGCCTTGGGACTAGCGGGAGCTTCTCCACAGATACGCAGTATTTT. Its translation: CASSLGTSGSFSTDTQYF. The entire variable domain, with the rest obtained from reference TRBV19 and TRBJ2-3, is as follows: DGGITQSPKYLFRKEGQNVTLSCEQNLNHDAMYWYRQDPGQGLRLIYYSQIVNDFQKGDIAEGYSVSREKKESFPLTVTSAQKNPTAFYLCASSLGTSGSFSTDTQYFGPGTRLTVL.

CDR3 nucleotides: TGTGCCAGCAGCTTAGGGGGCATTTCGAACACTGAAGCTTTCTTT. This encodes CASSLGGISNTEAFF. V gene TRBV7-2 combines with J gene TRBJ1-1, with D tentatively TRBD1 (5 bases). From germline, CDR1 is SGHTA and CDR2 FQGNSA. The V gene lost 1 base and the J gene lost 1 base, with 10 bases spanning the gap. This CDR3 comprises 15 residues.

The chain couples TRBV5-8 to TRBJ2-1; possible D gene TRBD1, 5 bases. The CDR3 sequence is 16 residues long. Germline V gives CDR1 SGHTS, CDR2 YDEGEE. V was trimmed by 1 base and J by 0 bases, leaving 11 bases between them. The chain's CDR3 is CASSLMGRSSYNEQFF. The CDR3 DNA follows: TGTGCCAGCAGCTTGATGGGGCGGAGCTCCTACAATGAGCAGTTCTTC.

This sequence joins TRBV15 and TRBJ2-2; D is possibly TRBD2 (5 bases). The germline V and J ends were trimmed by 5 bases and 2 bases, with 9 bases remaining between them. Germline V CDR1 and CDR2: LNHNV, YYDKDF (reference sequence). This CDR3 spans 14 amino acids. For the CDR3, the DNA is TGTGCCACCAGCGGACGGGGTAACACCGGGGAGCTGTTTTTT. It yields the protein CATSGRGNTGELFF.

The chain uses TRBV15 and TRBJ2-3; D not resolved. Per germline, CDR1 LNHNV and CDR2 YYDKDF (reference sequence). The CDR3 loop spans 13 amino acids. The V end was cut by 3 bases, the J end by 0 bases, with 4 bases between. Here the CDR3 DNA reads TGTGCCACCAGCAGGTCTAGCACAGATACGCAGTATTTT. It specifies CATSRSSTDTQYF. Complete variable domain (other parts from reference TRBV15 and TRBJ2-3): DAMVIQNPRYQVTQFGKPVTLSCSQTLNHNVMYWYQQKSSQAPKLLFHYYDKDFNNEADTPDNFQSRRPNTSFCFLDIRSPGLGDTAMYLCATSRSSTDTQYFGPGTRLTVL.

The chain carries TRBV6-1 and TRBJ1-5; possible D gene TRBD1, 5 bases. The CDR3 extends over 14 amino acids. Germline V gene data show CDR1 as MNHNS and CDR2 as SASEGT. The V end lost 6 bases, the J end lost 4 bases, and 13 bases lay between the germline ends. The CDR3 loop reads CASRQGLQNQPQHF. CDR3 DNA sequence: TGTGCCAGCAGGCAGGGACTTCAAAATCAGCCCCAGCATTTT.

This chain joins TRBV14 and TRBJ1-5; D is possibly TRBD1 (5 bases). Trimming left V 1 base short and J 6 bases short, with 7 bases between. CDR1 and CDR2 (germline): SGHDN, FVKESK. This CDR3 is built from 13 residues. CDR3 DNA: TGTGCCAGCAGCCAAGTCGGGGGTCAGCCCCAGCATTTT. Its translation: CASSQVGGQPQHF.

The V and J genes are TRBV28 and TRBJ1-1; unclear D gene. Trimming left V 5 bases short and J 0 bases short, with 10 bases between. Germline lookup yields CDR1 MDHEN and CDR2 SYDVKM. This CDR3 has 14 amino acids. The CDR3 nucleotides are TGTGCCAGCAGTCCCCTCAGGATGAACACTGAAGCTTTCTTT. Protein sequence: CASSPLRMNTEAFF. Looking up the rest from reference TRBV28 and TRBJ1-1 gives the full variable domain: DVKVTQSSRYLVKRTGEKVFLECVQDMDHENMFWYRQDPGLGLRLIYFSYDVKMKEKGDIPEGYSVSREKKERFSLILESASTNQTSMYLCASSPLRMNTEAFFGQGTRLTVV.

The V gene is TRBV2, the J gene TRBJ1-6, with D unclear. V lost 2 bases and J lost 6, with 8 bases in between. Germline values: CDR1 SNHLY, CDR2 FYNNEI. CDR3 size: 14 residues. This chain's CDR3 is CASSESGRNSPLHF. DNA of the CDR3: TGTGCCAGCAGTGAATCGGGTCGTAATTCACCCCTCCACTTT.

The rearrangement joins TRBV5-1 to TRBJ2-1; 7 bases map to TRBD1. This CDR3 is 17 amino acids long. Germline V gene sequence: CDR1 SGHRS, CDR2 YFSETQ. V shed 5 bases, J shed 6 bases, and the junction held 17 bases outside the gene matches. This CDR3 is CASRSTGFGGVGNEQFF. For the CDR3, the DNA is TGCGCCAGCAGGTCGACAGGGTTTGGGGGAGTGGGCAATGAGCAGTTCTTC.

V gene TRBV27 combines with J gene TRBJ1-6; a possible D gene is TRBD1 (6 bases). Germline loops: CDR1 MNHEY, CDR2 SMNVEV (reference sequence). This CDR3 region has 14 residues. Deletions cut 8 bases from V and 6 bases from J, with 14 bases between. The CDR3 region is CASQAQGFNSPLHF. CDR3 nucleotide sequence: TGTGCCAGCCAAGCACAGGGATTTAATTCACCCCTCCACTTT.

The rearrangement links TRBV7-9 to TRBJ2-7, with D perhaps TRBD2 (5 bases). CDR1 is SEHNR, CDR2 FQNEAQ, per germline (reference sequence). Trimming pared 10 bases from V and 1 base from J, leaving 20 bases between. The CDR3 consists of 15 residues. CDR3 residues: CATSQESDWSYEQYF. The DNA for the CDR3 is TGTGCCACCTCTCAAGAGTCGGACTGGTCCTACGAGCAGTACTTC.

This chain joins TRBV11-2 and TRBJ1-5; 9 bases are shared with TRBD1. CDR3 size: 18 residues. With V trimmed by 3 bases and J by 0 bases, 9 bases remained unmatched. Germline V gives CDR1 SGHAT, CDR2 FQNNGV. The CDR3 sequence: CASSLGQGAPYSNQPQHF. CDR3 coding DNA: TGTGCCAGCAGCTTGGGACAGGGCGCACCTTATAGCAATCAGCCCCAGCATTTT.

CDR3 sequence (DNA): TGCGCCAGCGGGAGACAGGCGAACACCGGGGAGCTGTTTTTT. Its protein product is CASGRQANTGELFF. The chain carries TRBV4-3 and TRBJ2-2; weak D call: TRBD1 (6 bases). The CDR3 loop spans 14 amino acids. The germline CDR1 and CDR2 sequences are LGHNA and YSLEER. Trimming stripped 8 bases from V and 0 bases from J, with 10 bases between.

The V call is TRBV9, the J call TRBJ1-2; weak D call: TRBD1 (6 bases). Trimming took 3 bases from V and 8 from J, leaving 17 bases between them. Germline CDR1 and CDR2: SGDLS and YYNGEE. This CDR3 region has 14 residues. The CDR3 DNA sequence: TGTGCCAGCAGCGCGGGGATGACAGGAAGGGGCTACACCTTC. The encoded protein is CASSAGMTGRGYTF.